This TCR beta chain comes out of a study of T cell repertoires in cytomegalovirus infection. Study in general: Public TCR beta signatures provided an indication of both CMV infection and a matching HLA type.

Study results and caveats: Predominance within the ex vivo response was attributable to HLA-C-restricted CMV-specific TCR beta clonotypes. CMV carriers having the relevant HLA were flagged by cumulative public TCR beta family frequency.

With regard to this clonotype: Its specificity is not known.

TCRdb re-called the reads with MiXCR, one entry per CDR3 protein. The table records some 400,000 distinct CDR3 sequences, around 18% of them present only once. The CDR3 has 16 residues. Unmatched junction bases numbered 8, after V lost 6 bases and J lost 1 base. Germline CDR1 is MDHEN and CDR2 is SYDVKM. The sequence came from a human donor in good health (CMV status not recorded). Some clones in this sample may be carry-over from other donors' samples. Sample: PBMCs. The chain employs TRBV28 and TRBJ1-2; 10 nucleotides match TRBD1. The CDR3 protein is CASRWTGGRGNYGYTF. Written as DNA, the CDR3 is TGTGCCAGCAGGTGGACAGGGGGTAGGGGTAACTATGGCTACACCTTC.